This TCR beta chain derives from a study of beta chain features in type 1 diabetes. General observations from the study: Type 1 diabetes patients showed a moderate but significant shortening of TCRB CDR3s in all four CD4+ subsets. Patients' naive, central memory and regulatory TCRB repertoires appeared more alike than those of healthy donors.

This CDR3 has 18 residues. CDR1 and CDR2 from the germline V gene are SQVTM and ANQGSEA. J gave up 6 bases and V 3 bases, and 22 bases lay outside the gene matches. This clone has a handful of counts. Its antigen is still unknown. The sequenced template was cDNA made from the entire isolated RNA. Assay used: immunoSEQ multiplex PCR; TCRdb lists only in-frame clones, some missing. The sample shows over 150,000 clones, 6.5% to 8.5% of them seen only once. The sample consisted of central memory CD4+ T cells from blood. The TCR was taken from a man between 18 and 29 years old with type 1 diabetes. V and J are TRBV29-1 and TRBJ1-1; 7 positions match TRBD1. The CDR3 nucleotides read TGCAGCGTTGATTTTTATAAAGGTTTGGCGGGGCAGGGGGCTGAAGCTTTCTTT. This gives the protein CSVDFYKGLAGQGAEAFF.